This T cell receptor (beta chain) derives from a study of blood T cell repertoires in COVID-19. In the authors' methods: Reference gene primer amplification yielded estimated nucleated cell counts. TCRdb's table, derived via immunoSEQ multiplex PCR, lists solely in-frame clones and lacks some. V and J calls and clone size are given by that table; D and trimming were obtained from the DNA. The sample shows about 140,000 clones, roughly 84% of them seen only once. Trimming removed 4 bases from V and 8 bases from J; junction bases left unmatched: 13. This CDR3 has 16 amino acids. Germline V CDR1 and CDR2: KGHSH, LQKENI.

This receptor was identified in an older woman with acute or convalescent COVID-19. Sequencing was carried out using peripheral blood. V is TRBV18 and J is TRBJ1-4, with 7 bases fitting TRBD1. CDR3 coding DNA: TGTGCCAGCTCACGACAGGGACAGTCAGTCCGCGAAAAACTGTTTTTT. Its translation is CASSRQGQSVREKLFF.